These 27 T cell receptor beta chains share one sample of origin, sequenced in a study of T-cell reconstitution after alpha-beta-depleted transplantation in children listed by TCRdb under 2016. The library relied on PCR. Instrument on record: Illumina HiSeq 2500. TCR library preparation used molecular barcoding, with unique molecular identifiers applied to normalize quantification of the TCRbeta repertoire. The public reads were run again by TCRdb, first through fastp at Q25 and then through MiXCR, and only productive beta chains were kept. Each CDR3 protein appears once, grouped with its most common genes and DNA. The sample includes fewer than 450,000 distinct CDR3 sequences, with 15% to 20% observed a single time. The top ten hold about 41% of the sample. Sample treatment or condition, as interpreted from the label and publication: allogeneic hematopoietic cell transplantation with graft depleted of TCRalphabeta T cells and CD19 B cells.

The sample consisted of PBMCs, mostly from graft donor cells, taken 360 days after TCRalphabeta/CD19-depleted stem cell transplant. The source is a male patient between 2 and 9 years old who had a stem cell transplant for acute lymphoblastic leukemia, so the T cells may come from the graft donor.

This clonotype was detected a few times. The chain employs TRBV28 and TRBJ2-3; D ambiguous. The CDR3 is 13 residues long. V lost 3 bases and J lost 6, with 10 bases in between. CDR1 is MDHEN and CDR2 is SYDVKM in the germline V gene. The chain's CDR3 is CASSFWVSDTQYF. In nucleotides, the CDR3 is TGTGCCAGCAGTTTTTGGGTCTCGGATACGCAGTATTTT.

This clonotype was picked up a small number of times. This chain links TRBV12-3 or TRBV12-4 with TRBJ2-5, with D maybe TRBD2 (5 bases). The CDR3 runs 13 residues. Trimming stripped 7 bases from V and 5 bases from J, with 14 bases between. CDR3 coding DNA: TGTGCCAGCACCCTGGGTGGAGGTGAGACCCAGTACTTC. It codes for CASTLGGGETQYF.

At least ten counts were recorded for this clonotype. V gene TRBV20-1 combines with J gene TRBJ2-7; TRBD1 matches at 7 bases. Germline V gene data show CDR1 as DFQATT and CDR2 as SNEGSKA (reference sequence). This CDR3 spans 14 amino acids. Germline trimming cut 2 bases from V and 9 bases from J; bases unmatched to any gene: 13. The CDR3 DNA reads TGCAGTGCTAGACCTTACGGACAGGCCGTTTTGCAGTACTTC. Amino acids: CSARPYGQAVLQYF.

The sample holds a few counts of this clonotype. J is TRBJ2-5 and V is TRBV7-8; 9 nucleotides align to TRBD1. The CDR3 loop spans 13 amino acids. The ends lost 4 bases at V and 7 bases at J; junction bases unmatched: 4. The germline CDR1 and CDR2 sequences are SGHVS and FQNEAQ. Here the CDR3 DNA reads TGTGCCAGCAGCTACAGGGGGCGGGGGACCCAGTACTTC. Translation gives CASSYRGRGTQYF.

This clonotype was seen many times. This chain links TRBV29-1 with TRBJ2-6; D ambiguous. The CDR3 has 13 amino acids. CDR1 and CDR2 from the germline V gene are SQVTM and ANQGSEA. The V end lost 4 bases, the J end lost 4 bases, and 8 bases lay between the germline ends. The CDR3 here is CSVVGNGANVLTF. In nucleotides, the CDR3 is TGCAGCGTTGTGGGGAACGGGGCCAACGTCCTGACTTTC. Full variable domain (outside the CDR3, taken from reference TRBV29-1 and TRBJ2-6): SAVISQKPSRDICQRGTSLTIQCQVDSQVTMMFWYRQQPGQSLTLIATANQGSEATYESGFVIDKFPISRPNLTFSTLTVSNMSPEDSSIYLCSVVGNGANVLTFGAGSRLTVL.

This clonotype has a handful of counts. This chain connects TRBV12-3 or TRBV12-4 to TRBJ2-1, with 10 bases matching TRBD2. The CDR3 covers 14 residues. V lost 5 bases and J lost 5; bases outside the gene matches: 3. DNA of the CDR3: TGTGCCAGCAGTGGGACTAGCGCGCACAATGAGCAGTTCTTC. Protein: CASSGTSAHNEQFF.

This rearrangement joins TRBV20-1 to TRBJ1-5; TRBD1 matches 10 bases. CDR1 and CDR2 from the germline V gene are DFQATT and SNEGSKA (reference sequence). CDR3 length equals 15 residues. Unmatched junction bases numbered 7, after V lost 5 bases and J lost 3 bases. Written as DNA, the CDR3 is TGCAGTGCTCGACAGGGGGCAGGGGACAATCAGCCCCAGCATTTT. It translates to CSARQGAGDNQPQHF.

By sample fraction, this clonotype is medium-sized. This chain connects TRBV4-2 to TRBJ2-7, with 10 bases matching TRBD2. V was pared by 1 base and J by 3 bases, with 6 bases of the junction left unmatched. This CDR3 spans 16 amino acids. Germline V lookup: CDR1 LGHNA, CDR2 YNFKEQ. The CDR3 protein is CASSQALLAGNYEQYF. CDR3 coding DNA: TGTGCCAGCAGCCAAGCCCTACTAGCGGGGAACTACGAGCAGTACTTC.

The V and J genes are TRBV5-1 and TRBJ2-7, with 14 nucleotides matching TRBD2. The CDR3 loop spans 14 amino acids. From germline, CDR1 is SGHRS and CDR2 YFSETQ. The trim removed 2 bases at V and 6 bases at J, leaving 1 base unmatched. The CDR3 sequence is CASSFGTSGSEQYF. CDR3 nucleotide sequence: TGCGCCAGCAGCTTTGGGACTAGCGGGAGCGAGCAGTACTTC.

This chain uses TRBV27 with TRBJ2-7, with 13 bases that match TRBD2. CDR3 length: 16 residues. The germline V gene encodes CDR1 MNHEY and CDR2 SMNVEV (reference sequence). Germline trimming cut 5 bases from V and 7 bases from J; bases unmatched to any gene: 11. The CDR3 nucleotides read TGTGCCAGCAGTCCCCTAACTAGCGGGAGGGCAGATGAGCAGTACTTC. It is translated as CASSPLTSGRADEQYF.

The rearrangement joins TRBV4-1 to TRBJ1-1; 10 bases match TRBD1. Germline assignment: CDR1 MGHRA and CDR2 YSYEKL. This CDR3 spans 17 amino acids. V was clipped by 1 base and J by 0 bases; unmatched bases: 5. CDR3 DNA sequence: TGCGCCAGCAGCCAAGTCGGGACAGGGGCCTTGAACACTGAAGCTTTCTTT. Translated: CASSQVGTGALNTEAFF.

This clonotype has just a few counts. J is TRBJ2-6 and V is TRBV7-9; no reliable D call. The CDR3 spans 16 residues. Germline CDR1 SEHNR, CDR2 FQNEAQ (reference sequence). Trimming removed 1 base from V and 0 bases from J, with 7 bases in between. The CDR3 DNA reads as TGTGCCAGCAGCTTAGAGGCAAGCTCTGGGGCCAACGTCCTGACTTTC. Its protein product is CASSLEASSGANVLTF.

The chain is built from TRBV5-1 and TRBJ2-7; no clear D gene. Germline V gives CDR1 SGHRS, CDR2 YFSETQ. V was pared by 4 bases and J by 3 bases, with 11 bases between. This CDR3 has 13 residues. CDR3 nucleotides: TGCGCCAGCAGCGTATCCGATCTCTACGAGCAGTACTTC. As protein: CASSVSDLYEQYF.

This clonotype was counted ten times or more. As DNA, the CDR3 is TGTGCCAGCAGCCAATGGAGCTACAATGAGCAGTTCTTC. Protein sequence: CASSQWSYNEQFF. The chain links TRBV14 to TRBJ2-1; D gene ambiguous. The germline CDR1 and CDR2 sequences are SGHDN and FVKESK. V lost 2 bases to trimming and J lost 3 bases, with 5 bases between them. CDR3 length: 13 residues.

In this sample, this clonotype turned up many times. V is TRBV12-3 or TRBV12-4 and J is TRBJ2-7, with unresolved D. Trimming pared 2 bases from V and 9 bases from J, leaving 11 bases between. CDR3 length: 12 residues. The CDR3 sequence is CASSLRSHVQYF. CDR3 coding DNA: TGTGCCAGCAGTTTAAGGTCCCATGTGCAGTACTTC.

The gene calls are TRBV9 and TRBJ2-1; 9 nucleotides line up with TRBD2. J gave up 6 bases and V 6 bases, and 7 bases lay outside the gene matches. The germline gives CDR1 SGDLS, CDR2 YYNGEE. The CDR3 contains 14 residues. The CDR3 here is CASNLAGPGNEQFF. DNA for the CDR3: TGTGCCAGCAACCTAGCGGGACCAGGCAATGAGCAGTTCTTC.

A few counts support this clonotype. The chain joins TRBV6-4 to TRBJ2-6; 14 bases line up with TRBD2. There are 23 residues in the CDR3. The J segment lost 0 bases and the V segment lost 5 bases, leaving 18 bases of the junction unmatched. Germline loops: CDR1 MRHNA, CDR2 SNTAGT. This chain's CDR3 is CASSSPLRTSGRSFVSGANVLTF. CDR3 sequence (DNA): TGTGCCAGCAGTAGCCCCCTTCGGACTAGCGGGAGGAGCTTCGTCTCTGGGGCCAACGTCCTGACTTTC.

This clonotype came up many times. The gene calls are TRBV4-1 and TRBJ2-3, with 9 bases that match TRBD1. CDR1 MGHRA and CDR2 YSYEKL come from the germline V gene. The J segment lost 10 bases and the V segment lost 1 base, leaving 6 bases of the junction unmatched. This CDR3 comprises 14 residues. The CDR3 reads CASSQAGTGFAQYF. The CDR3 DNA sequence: TGCGCCAGCAGCCAAGCGGGGACAGGGTTCGCGCAGTATTTT.

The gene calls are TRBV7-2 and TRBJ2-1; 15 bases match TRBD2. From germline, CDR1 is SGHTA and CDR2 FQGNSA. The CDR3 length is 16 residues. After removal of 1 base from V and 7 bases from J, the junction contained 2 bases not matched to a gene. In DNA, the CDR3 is TGTGCCAGCAGCTTAGTAGGGACTAGCGGGAGGAATGAGCAGTTCTTC. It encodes CASSLVGTSGRNEQFF.

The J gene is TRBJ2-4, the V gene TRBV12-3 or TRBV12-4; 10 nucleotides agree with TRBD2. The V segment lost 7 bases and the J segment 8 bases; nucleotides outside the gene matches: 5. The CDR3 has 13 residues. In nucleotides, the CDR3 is TGTGCCAGCAATCAAGCGGGAGGGGACATTCAGTACTTC. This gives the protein CASNQAGGDIQYF.

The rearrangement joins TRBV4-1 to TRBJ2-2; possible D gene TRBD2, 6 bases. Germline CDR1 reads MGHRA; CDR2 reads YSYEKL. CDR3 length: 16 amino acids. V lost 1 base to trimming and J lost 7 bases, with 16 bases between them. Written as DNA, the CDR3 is TGCGCCAGCAGCCAAGCTCGGTTAAGGAGGGGCGGGGAGCTGTTTTTT. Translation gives CASSQARLRRGGELFF.

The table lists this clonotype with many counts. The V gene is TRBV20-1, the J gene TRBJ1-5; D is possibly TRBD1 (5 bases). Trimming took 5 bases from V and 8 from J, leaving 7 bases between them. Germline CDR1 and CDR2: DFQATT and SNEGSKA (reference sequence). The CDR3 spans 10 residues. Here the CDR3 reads CSAGGEPQHF. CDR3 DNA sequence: TGCAGTGCTGGGGGGGAGCCCCAGCATTTT.

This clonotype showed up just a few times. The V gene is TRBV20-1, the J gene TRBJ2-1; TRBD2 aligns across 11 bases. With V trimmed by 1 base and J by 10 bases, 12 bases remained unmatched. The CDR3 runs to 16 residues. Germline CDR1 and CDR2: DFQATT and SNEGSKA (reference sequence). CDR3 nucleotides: TGCAGTGCTAGAGTCCGACTAGCGGGAAGGGTCGGGGAGCAGTTCTTC. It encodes CSARVRLAGRVGEQFF.

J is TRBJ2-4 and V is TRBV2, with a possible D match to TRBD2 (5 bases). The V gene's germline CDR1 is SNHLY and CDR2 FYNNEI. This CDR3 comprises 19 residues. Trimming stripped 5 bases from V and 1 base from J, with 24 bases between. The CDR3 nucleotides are TGTGCCAGCAGTCACCGGACTCTTGGGAATCGGCTGGCCAAAAACATTCAGTACTTC. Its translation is CASSHRTLGNRLAKNIQYF.

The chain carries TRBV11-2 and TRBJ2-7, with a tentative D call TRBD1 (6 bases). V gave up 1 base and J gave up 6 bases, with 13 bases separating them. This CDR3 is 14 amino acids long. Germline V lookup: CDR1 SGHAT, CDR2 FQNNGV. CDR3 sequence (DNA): TGTGCCAGCAGCTTAGCCCGACAGGTGGCCGAGCAGTACTTC. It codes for CASSLARQVAEQYF.

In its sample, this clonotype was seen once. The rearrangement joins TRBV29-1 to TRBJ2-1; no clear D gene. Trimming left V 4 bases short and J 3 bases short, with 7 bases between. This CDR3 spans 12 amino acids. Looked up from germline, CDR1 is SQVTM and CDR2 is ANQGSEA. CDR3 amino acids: CSVARNYNEQFF. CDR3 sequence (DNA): TGCAGCGTTGCCAGGAACTACAATGAGCAGTTCTTC.

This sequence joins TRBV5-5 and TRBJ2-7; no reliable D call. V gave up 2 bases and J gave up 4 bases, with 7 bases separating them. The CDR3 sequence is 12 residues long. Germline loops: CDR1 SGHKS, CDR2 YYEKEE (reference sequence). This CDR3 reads CASSFWGYEQYF. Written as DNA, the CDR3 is TGTGCCAGCAGCTTTTGGGGTTACGAGCAGTACTTC.